A selection of T cell receptor beta chains follows, all from one sample in a study of T cells in Graves' hyperthyroidism and ophthalmopathy. TCRdb used MiXCR to reprocess the multiplex PCR reads, holding one entry per CDR3 protein. The table lists approximately 210,000 distinct CDR3 sequences, roughly 18% of them singletons, with around 52% in the top ten. The sequenced sample consisted of blood. These receptors originate from a man over 45 with Graves' hyperthyroidism. Both conserved end residues are part of each CDR3. The D gene is left open where the match is weak. Not all rows give a size; the values are once, few, many and, for expanded clones, a class.

clone_size j_call v_call d_call cdr3_nt cdr3_aa
many TRBJ2-7 TRBV20-1 TRBD2 TGCAGTGCTAACCCACTAGCGGAGTCCTACGAGCAGTACTTC CSANPLAESYEQYF
few TRBJ1-5 TRBV16 . TGTGCCAGCAGCCAATTGTCTCCGAGGGGCAATCAGCCCCAGCATTTT CASSQLSPRGNQPQHF
many TRBJ2-1 TRBV20-1 TRBD2 TGCAGTGCTAGAGGACCGGGACTAGCGACCTACAATGAGCAGTTCTTC CSARGPGLATYNEQFF
many TRBJ2-3 TRBV7-2 TRBD2 TGTGCCAGCAGTCCCGGGACTAGCACCTCAGATACGCAGTATTTT CASSPGTSTSDTQYF
. TRBJ1-6 TRBV2 . TGTGCCAGCAGTTTCACAACAGGGCTGTCCTCGCCCCTCCACTTT CASSFTTGLSSPLHF
many TRBJ2-5 TRBV28 . TGTGCCAGCAGTTTAGGGGCGACAGGCCAAGAGACCCAGTACTTC CASSLGATGQETQYF
. TRBJ1-2 TRBV11-2 . TGTGCCAGCTCCCCCACCGGCGGGACGGATGGCTACACCTTC CASSPTGGTDGYTF
. TRBJ2-4 TRBV11-2 TRBD2 TGTGCCAGCAGTAACGGACTAGCGGGAGCTAACATTCAGCACTTC CASSNGLAGANIQHF
many TRBJ2-6 TRBV28 . TGTGCCAGCAGTGCGACGCCAGGGGCGAGCTCTGGGGCCAACGTCCTGACTTTC CASSATPGASSGANVLTF
many TRBJ1-5 TRBV18 TRBD1 TGTGCCAGCTACAGGGGTCAGCCCCAGCATTTT CASYRGQPQHF
. TRBJ2-2 TRBV20-1 . TGCAGTGCTCAAAAGGGGGGGAACACCGGGGAGCTGTTTTTT CSAQKGGNTGELFF
many TRBJ2-3 TRBV30 . TGTGCCTGGACACGGGGGGCCACAGATACGCAGTATTTT CAWTRGATDTQYF
. TRBJ1-2 TRBV14 TRBD1 TGTGCCAGCAGCCAAGATTCGACAGGGGGCACCTATGGCTACACCTTC CASSQDSTGGTYGYTF
few TRBJ2-2 TRBV11-3 . TGTGCCAGCAGCGCCCACCTTTCTTGGGGAAACACCGGGGAGCTGTTTTTT CASSAHLSWGNTGELFF
many TRBJ1-1 TRBV28 TRBD1 TGTGCCAGCACTTTAGGGGGACAGGTAATGAACACTGAAGCTTTCTTT CASTLGGQVMNTEAFF
few TRBJ2-7 TRBV19 TRBD2 TGTGCCAGTAGTCTCCCGACTCCGAGCGGGAACACCTACGAGCAGTACTTC CASSLPTPSGNTYEQYF
. TRBJ2-7 TRBV20-1 TRBD2 TGCAGTGCTAGAGACGGTAGCGGGAGCTCCTACGAGCAGTACTTC CSARDGSGSSYEQYF
. TRBJ2-3 TRBV5-1 . TGCGCCAGCAGCTTGGCCGGCTTTACTAGCACAGATACGCAGTATTTT CASSLAGFTSTDTQYF
few TRBJ2-7 TRBV5-1 . TGCGCCAGCAGCTTCGGCCCTATGTCCTACGAGCAGCACTTC CASSFGPMSYEQHF
many TRBJ2-1 TRBV6-2/TRBV6-3 . TGTGCCAGCAGTTACTCGAGAGATAGCGGCTCCTACAATGAGCAGTTCTTC CASSYSRDSGSYNEQFF
. TRBJ2-7 TRBV11-2 TRBD2 TGTGCCAGCAGCTTAGCGACTAGCGGGGTCTACGAGCAGTACTTC CASSLATSGVYEQYF
. TRBJ1-1 TRBV5-5 . TGCGCCAGCAGCGTCATGGGGGGGGACACTGAAGCTTTCTTT CASSVMGGDTEAFF
. TRBJ2-7 TRBV10-1 . TGCGCCAGCAGTGGGGGCGGTAAGCAGTACTTC CASSGGGKQYF
. TRBJ1-2 TRBV6-1 . TGTGCCAGCAGTTTCCGACAGGAGACTAACTATGGCTACACCTTC CASSFRQETNYGYTF
few TRBJ2-2 TRBV5-1 . TGCGCCAGCAGCTGGGGCACCGGGGAGCTGTTTTTT CASSWGTGELFF
. TRBJ2-1 TRBV19 TRBD1 TGTGCCAGTAATAGAGGACAGGGGACGGGAGAGCAGTTCTTC CASNRGQGTGEQFF
. TRBJ1-2 TRBV30 . TGTGCCTGGAGTGTACGGACAGCAGTAACCATACTAAACTATGGCTACACCTTC CAWSVRTAVTILNYGYTF
many TRBJ1-5 TRBV5-8 . TGTGCCAGCAGCCTAGAGGTCGAAGTTGGCAATCAGCCCCAGCATTTT CASSLEVEVGNQPQHF
. TRBJ2-3 TRBV4-2 TRBD2 TGTGCCAGCAGCCAAGATGGGACTAGCGGGAGATCAGATACGCAGTATTTT CASSQDGTSGRSDTQYF
many TRBJ2-5 TRBV27 . TGTGCCAGCAGTCCCCGGGTTAAGGGGGAGACCCAGTACTTC CASSPRVKGETQYF
. TRBJ1-5 TRBV13 . TGTGCCAGCAGCTTAGATCAAGAGCCCCAGCATTTT CASSLDQEPQHF